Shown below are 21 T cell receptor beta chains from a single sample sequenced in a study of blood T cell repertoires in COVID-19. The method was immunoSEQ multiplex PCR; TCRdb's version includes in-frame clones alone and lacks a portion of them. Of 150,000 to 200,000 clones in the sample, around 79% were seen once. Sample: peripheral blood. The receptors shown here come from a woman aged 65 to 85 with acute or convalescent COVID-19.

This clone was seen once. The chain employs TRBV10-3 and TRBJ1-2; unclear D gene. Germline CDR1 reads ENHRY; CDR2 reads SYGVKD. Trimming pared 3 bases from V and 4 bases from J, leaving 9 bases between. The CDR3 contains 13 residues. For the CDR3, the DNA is TGTGCCATCAGTGAACTCGAGTCCTATGGCTACACCTTC. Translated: CAISELESYGYTF.

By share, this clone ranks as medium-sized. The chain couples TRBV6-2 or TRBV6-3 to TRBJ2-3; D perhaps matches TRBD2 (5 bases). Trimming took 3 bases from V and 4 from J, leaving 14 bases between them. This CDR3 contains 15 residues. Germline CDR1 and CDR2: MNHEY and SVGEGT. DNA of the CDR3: TGTGCCAGCAGTTATTTAGCAGAGGGCCCAGATACGCAGTATTTT. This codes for CASSYLAEGPDTQYF.

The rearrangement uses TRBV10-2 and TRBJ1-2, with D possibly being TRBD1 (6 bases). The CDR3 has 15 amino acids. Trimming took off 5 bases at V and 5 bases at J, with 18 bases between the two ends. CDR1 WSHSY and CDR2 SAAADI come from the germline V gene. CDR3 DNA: TGCGCCAGCAGTAACCATTTGACAGGAAATTATGGCTACACCTTC. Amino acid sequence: CASSNHLTGNYGYTF.

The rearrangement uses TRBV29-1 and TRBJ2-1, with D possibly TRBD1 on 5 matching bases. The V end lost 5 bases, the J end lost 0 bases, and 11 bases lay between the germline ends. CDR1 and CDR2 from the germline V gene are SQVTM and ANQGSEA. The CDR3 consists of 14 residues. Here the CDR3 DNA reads TGCAGCGTTAGGCAGACAGTCTCCTACAATGAGCAGTTCTTC. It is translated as CSVRQTVSYNEQFF.

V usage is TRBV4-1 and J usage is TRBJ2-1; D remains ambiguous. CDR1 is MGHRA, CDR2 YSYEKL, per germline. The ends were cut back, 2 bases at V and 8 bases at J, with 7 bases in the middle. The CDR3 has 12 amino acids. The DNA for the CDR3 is TGCGCCAGCAGCCAAACTCCCGATGAGCAGTTCTTC. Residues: CASSQTPDEQFF.

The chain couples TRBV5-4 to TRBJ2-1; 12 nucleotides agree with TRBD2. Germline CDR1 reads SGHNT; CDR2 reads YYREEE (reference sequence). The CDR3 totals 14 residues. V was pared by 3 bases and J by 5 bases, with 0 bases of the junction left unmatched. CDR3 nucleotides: TGTGCCAGCAGCTGGACTAGCGGGAACAATGAGCAGTTCTTC. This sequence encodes CASSWTSGNNEQFF.

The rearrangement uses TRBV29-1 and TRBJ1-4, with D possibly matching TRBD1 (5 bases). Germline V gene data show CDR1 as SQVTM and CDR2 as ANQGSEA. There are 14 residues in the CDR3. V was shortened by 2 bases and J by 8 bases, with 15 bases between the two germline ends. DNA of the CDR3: TGCAGCGTTGAAAGAAGGGGATCGGGCGAAAAACTGTTTTTT. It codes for CSVERRGSGEKLFF.

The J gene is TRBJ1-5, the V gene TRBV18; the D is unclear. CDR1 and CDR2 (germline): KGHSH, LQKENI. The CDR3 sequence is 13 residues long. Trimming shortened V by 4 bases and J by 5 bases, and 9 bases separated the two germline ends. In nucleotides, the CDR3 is TGTGCCAGCTCACGAACGCAGGATCAGCCCCAGCATTTT. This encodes CASSRTQDQPQHF.

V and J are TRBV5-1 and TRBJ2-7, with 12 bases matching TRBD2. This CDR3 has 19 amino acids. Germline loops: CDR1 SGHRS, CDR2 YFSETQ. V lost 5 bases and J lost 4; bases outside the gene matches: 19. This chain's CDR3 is CASSELTSGRRGAGYEQYF. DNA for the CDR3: TGCGCCAGCAGTGAGCTGACTAGCGGGAGAAGGGGGGCAGGGTACGAGCAGTACTTC.

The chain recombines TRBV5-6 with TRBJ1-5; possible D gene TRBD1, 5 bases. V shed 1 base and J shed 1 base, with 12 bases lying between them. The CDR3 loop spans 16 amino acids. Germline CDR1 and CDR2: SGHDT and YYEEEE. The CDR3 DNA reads TGTGCCAGCAGCTTGTCCCGGACATTAAGCAATCAGCCCCAGCATTTT. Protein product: CASSLSRTLSNQPQHF.

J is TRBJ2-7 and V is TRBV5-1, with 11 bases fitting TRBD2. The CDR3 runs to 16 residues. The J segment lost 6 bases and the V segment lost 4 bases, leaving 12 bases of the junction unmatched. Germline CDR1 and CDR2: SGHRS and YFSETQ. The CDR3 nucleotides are TGCGCCAGCAGCCCGGGACTAGCGGCCTCCCATCGCGAGCAGTACTTC. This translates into CASSPGLAASHREQYF.

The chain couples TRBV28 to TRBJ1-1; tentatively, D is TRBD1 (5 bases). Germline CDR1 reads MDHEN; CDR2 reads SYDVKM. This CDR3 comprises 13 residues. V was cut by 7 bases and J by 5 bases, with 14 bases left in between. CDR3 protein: CASIWRGKTEAFF. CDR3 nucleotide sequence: TGTGCCAGCATCTGGAGGGGAAAGACTGAAGCTTTCTTT.

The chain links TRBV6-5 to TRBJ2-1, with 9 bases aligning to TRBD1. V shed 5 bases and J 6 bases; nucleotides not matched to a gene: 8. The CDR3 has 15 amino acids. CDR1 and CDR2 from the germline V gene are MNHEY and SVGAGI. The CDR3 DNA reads TGTGCCAGCAGTCGAGGGGGGACAGGGATCAATGAGCAGTTCTTC. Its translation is CASSRGGTGINEQFF.

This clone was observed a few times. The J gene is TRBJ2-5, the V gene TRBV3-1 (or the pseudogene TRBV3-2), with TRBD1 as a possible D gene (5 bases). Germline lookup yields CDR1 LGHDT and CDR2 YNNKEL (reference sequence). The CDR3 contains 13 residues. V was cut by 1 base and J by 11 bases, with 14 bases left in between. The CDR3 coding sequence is TGTGCCAGCAGCCAAGTGATAGGGGCCCATCAGTACTTC. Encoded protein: CASSQVIGAHQYF.

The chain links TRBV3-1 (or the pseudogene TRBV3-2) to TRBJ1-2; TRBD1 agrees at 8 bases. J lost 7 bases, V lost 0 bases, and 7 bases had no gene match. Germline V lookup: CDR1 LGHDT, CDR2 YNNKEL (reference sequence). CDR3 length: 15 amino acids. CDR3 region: CASSQEPGTGRGYTF. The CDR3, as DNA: TGTGCCAGCAGCCAAGAGCCCGGGACAGGTCGTGGCTACACCTTC.

The CDR3 DNA reads TGTGCCAGTAGTATAGATTCACGGTGGAATGAGCAGTTCTTC. Protein product: CASSIDSRWNEQFF. V is TRBV19 and J is TRBJ2-1; D uncertain. Germline loops: CDR1 LNHDA, CDR2 SQIVND (reference sequence). V lost 0 bases, J lost 7 bases, and 10 bases lay in between. This CDR3 has 14 residues.

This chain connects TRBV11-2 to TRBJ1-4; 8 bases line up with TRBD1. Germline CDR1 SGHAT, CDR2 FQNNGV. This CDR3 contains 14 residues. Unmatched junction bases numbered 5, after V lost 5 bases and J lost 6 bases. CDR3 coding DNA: TGTGCCAGCAGCCTACAGACAGGGGATGAAAAACTGTTTTTT. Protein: CASSLQTGDEKLFF.

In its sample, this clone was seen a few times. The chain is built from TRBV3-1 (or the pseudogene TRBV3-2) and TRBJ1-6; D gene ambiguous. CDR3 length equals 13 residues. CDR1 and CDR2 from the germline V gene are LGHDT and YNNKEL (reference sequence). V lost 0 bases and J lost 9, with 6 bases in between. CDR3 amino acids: CASSQDRVSPLHF. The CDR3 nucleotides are TGTGCCAGCAGCCAAGATCGAGTTTCACCCCTCCACTTT.

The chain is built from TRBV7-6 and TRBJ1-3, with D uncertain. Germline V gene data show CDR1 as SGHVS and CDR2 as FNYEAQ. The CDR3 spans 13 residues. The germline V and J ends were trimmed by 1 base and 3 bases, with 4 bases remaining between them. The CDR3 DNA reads TGTGCCAGCAGCTTAGACATTGGAAACACCATATATTTT. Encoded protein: CASSLDIGNTIYF.

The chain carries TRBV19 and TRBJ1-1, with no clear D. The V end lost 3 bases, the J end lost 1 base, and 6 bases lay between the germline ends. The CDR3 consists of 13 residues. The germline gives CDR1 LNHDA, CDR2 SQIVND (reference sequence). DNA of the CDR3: TGTGCCAGTAGTATCCAATCGAACACTGAAGCTTTCTTT. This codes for CASSIQSNTEAFF. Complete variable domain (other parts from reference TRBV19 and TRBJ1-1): DGGITQSPKYLFRKEGQNVTLSCEQNLNHDAMYWYRQDPGQGLRLIYYSQIVNDFQKGDIAEGYSVSREKKESFPLTVTSAQKNPTAFYLCASSIQSNTEAFFGQGTRLTVV.

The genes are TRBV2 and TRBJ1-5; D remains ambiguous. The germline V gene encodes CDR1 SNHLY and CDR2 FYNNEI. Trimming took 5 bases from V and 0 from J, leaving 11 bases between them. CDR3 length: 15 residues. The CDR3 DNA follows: TGTGCCAGCAGTCCTTTACAGAATAGCAATCAGCCCCAGCATTTT. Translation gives CASSPLQNSNQPQHF. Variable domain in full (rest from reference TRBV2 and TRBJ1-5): EPEVTQTPSHQVTQMGQEVILRCVPISNHLYFYWYRQILGQKVEFLVSFYNNEISEKSEIFDDQFSVERPDGSNFTLKIRSTKLEDSAMYFCASSPLQNSNQPQHFGDGTRLSIL.